Sequencing of this TCR beta chain was carried out in a study of T cell responses to AZD1222 COVID-19 vaccine (dated by TCRdb to about 2021). Study-level background: AZD1222 recipients with second doses at about 4 weeks or about 12 weeks were pooled, because spike-specific TCR depth and breadth did not differ between schedules. TCR sequencing covered more than 230 trial participants: about 210 given two doses of AZD1222 and about 26 given two doses of MenACWY control vaccine. Trial participants were enrolled into age subgroups of 18-55, 56-69 and 70-plus years, which contained approximately 150, 28 and 58 TCR-sequenced participants, respectively.

As regards this clone: Its antigen has not been determined. Base qualities are not provided; no much larger clone lies one nucleotide away.

The CDR3 regions of human TCRbeta chains were analyzed by immunosequencing. Concerning the study's data processing: TCRs in the repertoires were matched against a reference library of SARS-CoV-2-specific TCRs that had been generated with the MIRA antigen-specificity platform. Breadth meant the fraction of unique TCRs that were SARS-CoV-2-associated, whereas depth meant the fraction of total T cells that were SARS-CoV-2-associated. Each spike-specific TCR was assigned to its reactive spike region and to a CD4 or CD8 class using the MIRA data. Log10-transformed breadth and depth values were compared by one-way ANOVA with Sidak's multiple comparisons tests. What TCRdb holds here is the immuneACCESS table cut down to in-frame rearrangements. Part of the clones is not present; checked against another copy, under half of the missing clones reflect an unresolved V gene, and the others are unexplained. V and J calls and clone size are copied from that table; D and trimming were computed from the DNA. This sample has 130,000 to 150,000 clones in its table, and approximately 90% of those were observed once. 4% to 6% of the sample is taken by the ten largest.

The time point label, read with the paper, signifies: baseline before first vaccination. Vaccinee samples came from UK trials COV001 and COV002, including a single-blind randomized controlled phase 2/3 trial of AZD1222 (ChAdOx1 nCoV-19) in healthy adults. For TCRbeta chain sequencing, PBMC samples were collected from trial participants at day 0 and at day 28 after the second dose. Summary of the overall study and its limitations: No day 14 peak-response samples were available, so repertoires were characterized only after the peak T cell response. In the small 56-69-year group, the increase in depth fell short of significance, most likely because of low power. Participants were mostly white British, with more females than males. The authors suggested clonal diversity may have been underestimated. Reportedly, close to half of the unique spike-specific TCRs recognized epitopes lying outside the regions that are mutated in the B.1.351 and B.1.1.7 variants. The whole spike protein was spanned by vaccine-associated CD4 TCRs, and dominant responses were seen in regions 160-218 and 743-854. Conclusions about previously exposed vaccinees were limited because only a handful of AZD1222 recipients were SARS-CoV-2 seropositive at baseline. After two AZD1222 doses, spike-specific TCR breadth and depth were significantly higher than at day 0 and than in MenACWY recipients.

This sample comprised peripheral blood, obtained on day 0 of AZD1222 vaccination. The TCR was taken from an adult in good health.

The CDR3 is CASSLRPGPTGGLVDTQYF. The DNA sequence is as follows: TGTGCCAGCAGCTTGCGCCCGGGGCCGACAGGGGGCCTAGTAGATACGCAGTATTTT. The V gene is TRBV5-8 and the J gene is TRBJ2-3; TRBD1 aligns with 10 central bases. From its cysteine to its phenylalanine, the CDR3 spans 19 amino acids. Here the CDR3 DNA is all that survives: 57 bases in frame from base 1. CDR1 and CDR2 (SGHTS, YDEGEE) derive from the germline V gene. V has 1 base trimmed and J has 5 bases trimmed; junction bases matching no gene number 16.